The source of this T cell receptor (beta chain) is a study of blood T cell repertoires in COVID-19. Whole-study context: Whether acute or convalescent, the COVID-19 samples came from the United States, Italy and Spain. PBMCs, B-cell-depleted T cells, or T cells provided the cDNA or gDNA that made up the material.

This clone turned up a few times. Donors were grouped by their self-reported clinical history. The CDR3 totals 15 residues. Germline V lookup: CDR1 LNHDA, CDR2 SQIVND (reference sequence). Trimming stripped 1 base from V and 0 bases from J, with 9 bases between. Source study methods: Amplifying reference gene primers gave estimates of nucleated cell counts. Measured with immunoSEQ multiplex PCR; TCRdb has only the in-frame clones, and not every one. V and J calls and clone size are copied from that table; D and trimming were computed from the DNA. The table has a few hundred thousand clones, roughly 89% seen once.

Sequenced material: PBMCs or T cells enriched from blood (not recorded which). This clonotype originated in a woman under 40 who had recovered from COVID-19. This chain joins TRBV19 and TRBJ1-2; a weak D match, TRBD1 (6 bases). The CDR3 DNA is TGTGCCAGTAGTATAGCTCGGACAGCTAACTATGGCTACACCTTC. Encoded protein: CASSIARTANYGYTF.